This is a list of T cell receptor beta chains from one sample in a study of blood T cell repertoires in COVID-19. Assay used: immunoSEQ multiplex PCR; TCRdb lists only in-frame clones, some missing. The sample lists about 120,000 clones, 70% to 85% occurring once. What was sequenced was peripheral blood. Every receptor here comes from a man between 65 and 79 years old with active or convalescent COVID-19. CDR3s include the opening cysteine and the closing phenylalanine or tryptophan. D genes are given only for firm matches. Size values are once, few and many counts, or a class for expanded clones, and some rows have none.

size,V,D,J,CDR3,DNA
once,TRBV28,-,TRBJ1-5,CASSDSLHSNQPQHF,TGTGCCAGCAGTGACAGCCTACATAGCAATCAGCCCCAGCATTTT
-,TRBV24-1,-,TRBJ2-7,CATSDGLYEQYF,TGTGCCACCAGTGATGGACTCTACGAGCAGTACTTC
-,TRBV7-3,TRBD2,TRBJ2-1,CASSKTGLAGGIEQFF,TGTGCCAGCAGCAAAACGGGACTAGCGGGAGGAATTGAGCAGTTCTTC
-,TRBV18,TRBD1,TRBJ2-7,CASSPTGTGGYEQYF,TGTGCCAGCTCACCAACCGGGACAGGGGGCTACGAGCAGTACTTC
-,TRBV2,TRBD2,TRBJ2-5,CASGRGKETQYF,TGTGCCAGCGGGAGGGGCAAAGAGACCCAGTACTTC
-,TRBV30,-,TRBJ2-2,CAWSVLGGRAGELFF,TGTGCCTGGAGTGTACTTGGGGGCCGGGCCGGGGAGCTGTTTTTT
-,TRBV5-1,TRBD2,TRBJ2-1,CASSLNASGIRMNEQFF,TGCGCCAGCAGCTTGAACGCTAGCGGGATAAGAATGAATGAGCAGTTCTTC
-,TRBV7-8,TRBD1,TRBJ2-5,CASSLNDRGQETQYF,TGTGCCAGCAGCTTAAACGACAGGGGACAAGAGACCCAGTACTTC
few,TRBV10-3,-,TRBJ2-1,CAISESRQDNNEQFF,TGTGCCATCAGTGAGTCTCGACAGGACAACAATGAGCAGTTCTTC
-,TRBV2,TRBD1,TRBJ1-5,CASNQQGDGQPQHF,TGTGCCAGCAACCAGCAGGGGGATGGTCAGCCCCAGCATTTT
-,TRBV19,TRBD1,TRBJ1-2,CASSTKDRVRGYGYTF,TGTGCCAGTAGCACTAAAGACAGGGTTCGGGGCTATGGCTACACCTTC
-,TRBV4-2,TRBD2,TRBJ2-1,CASSQGEGVNEQFF,TGTGCCAGCAGCCAAGGGGAGGGCGTCAATGAGCAGTTCTTC
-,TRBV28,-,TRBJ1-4,CASSLGGLGEKLFF,TGTGCCAGCAGTTTAGGGGGGTTGGGGGAAAAACTGTTTTTT
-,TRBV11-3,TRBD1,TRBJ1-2,CASSLDLRGPNYGYTF,TGTGCCAGCAGCTTGGATCTCAGGGGGCCTAACTATGGCTACACCTTC
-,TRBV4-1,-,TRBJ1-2,CASSLGGADSYTF,TGCGCCAGCAGCCTCGGGGGGGCGGATAGCTACACCTTC
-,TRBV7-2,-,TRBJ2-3,CASSLGGLVDTQYF,TGTGCCAGCAGCTTAGGGGGCCTAGTAGATACGCAGTATTTT
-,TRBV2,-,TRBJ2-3,CASSPQGYSDTQYF,TGTGCCAGCAGCCCACAGGGTTACTCAGATACGCAGTATTTT
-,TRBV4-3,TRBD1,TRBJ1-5,CASSQGTGTNQPQHF,TGCGCCAGCAGCCAAGGGACAGGGACCAATCAGCCCCAGCATTTT
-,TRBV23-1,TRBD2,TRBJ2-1,CASSLPFGGGRYNEQFF,TGCGCCAGCAGTCTTCCGTTCGGCGGGGGGAGATACAATGAGCAGTTCTTC
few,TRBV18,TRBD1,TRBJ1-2,CASSPSGQGRGGNGYTF,TGTGCCAGCTCACCATCGGGACAGGGACGTGGTGGTAATGGCTACACCTTC
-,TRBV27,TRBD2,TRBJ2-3,CATSASGRAPDTQYF,TGTGCCACCTCCGCTAGCGGGAGGGCCCCAGATACGCAGTATTTT
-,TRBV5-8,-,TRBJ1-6,CASSLRGDVSPLHF,TGTGCCAGCAGCTTGAGGGGTGACGTTTCACCCCTCCACTTT
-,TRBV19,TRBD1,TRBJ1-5,CASRSGTGGGGNQPQHF,TGTGCCAGTAGATCCGGGACAGGGGGTGGCGGCAATCAGCCCCAGCATTTT
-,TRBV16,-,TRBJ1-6,CASSQSRGNSPLHF,TGTGCCAGCAGCCAATCTCGCGGGAATTCACCCCTCCACTTT
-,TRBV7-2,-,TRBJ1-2,CASSLEAGRYGYTF,TGTGCCAGCAGCTTAGAGGCGGGACGATATGGCTACACCTTC
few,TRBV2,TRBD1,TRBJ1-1,CASRAGTGATMNTEAFF,TGTGCCAGCAGGGCCGGGACAGGGGCGACGATGAACACTGAAGCTTTCTTT
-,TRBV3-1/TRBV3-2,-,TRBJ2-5,CASSQWGSQETQYF,TGTGCCAGCAGCCAATGGGGCAGCCAAGAGACCCAGTACTTC
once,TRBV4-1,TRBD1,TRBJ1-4,CASSLGQGIEKLFF,TGCGCCAGCAGCCTCGGACAGGGAATCGAAAAACTGTTTTTT
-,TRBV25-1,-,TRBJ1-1,CASSVTTGIGAFF,TGTGCCAGCAGTGTAACAACAGGGATTGGAGCTTTCTTT
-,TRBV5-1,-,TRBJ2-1,CASSLDRGQIYNEQFF,TGCGCCAGCAGCTTGGATCGGGGACAAATATACAATGAGCAGTTCTTC
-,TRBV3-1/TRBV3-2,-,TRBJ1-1,CASSPSPSREAFF,TGTGCCAGCAGCCCGTCCCCCTCGAGGGAAGCTTTCTTT
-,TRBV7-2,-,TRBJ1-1,CASSSRPGNTEAFF,TGTGCCAGCAGCTCCCGACCGGGTAACACTGAAGCTTTCTTT
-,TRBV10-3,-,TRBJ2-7,CAISDRRSEASSYEQYF,TGTGCCATCAGTGATAGACGTAGTGAGGCGAGCTCCTACGAGCAGTACTTC
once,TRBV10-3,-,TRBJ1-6,CAISESTEVSPLHF,TGTGCCATCAGTGAGTCTACAGAAGTTTCACCCCTCCACTTT
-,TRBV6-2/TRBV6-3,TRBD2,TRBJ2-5,CASSLISGPQETQYF,TGTGCCAGCAGTCTCATTAGCGGGCCCCAAGAGACCCAGTACTTC
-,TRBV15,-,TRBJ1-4,CATSRGSANEKLFF,TGTGCCACCAGCAGAGGGAGTGCTAATGAAAAACTGTTTTTT
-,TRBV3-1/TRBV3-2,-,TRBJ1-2,CASSQDSGQLHRPANYGYTF,TGTGCCAGCAGCCAAGATTCGGGACAACTCCACAGGCCCGCTAACTATGGCTACACCTTC
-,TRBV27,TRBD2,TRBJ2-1,CASRIAGVSSYNEQFF,TGTGCCAGCAGGATAGCGGGGGTGAGCTCCTACAATGAGCAGTTCTTC
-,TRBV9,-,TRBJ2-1,CASNNGGGFYEQFF,TGTGCCAGCAACAATGGGGGGGGCTTCTATGAGCAGTTCTTC
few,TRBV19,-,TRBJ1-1,CASSMLWTEAFF,TGTGCCAGTAGTATGCTATGGACTGAAGCTTTCTTT
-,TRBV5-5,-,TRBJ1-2,CASSPNSFYGYTF,TGTGCCAGCAGTCCGAACAGCTTCTATGGCTACACCTTC
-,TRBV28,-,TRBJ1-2,CASSYRYGYTF,TGTGCCAGCAGTTACAGATATGGCTACACCTTC
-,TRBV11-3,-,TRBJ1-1,CASRRGASEAFF,TGTGCCAGCAGGCGGGGGGCTAGTGAAGCTTTCTTT
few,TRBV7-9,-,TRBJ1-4,CASSSSYHGATNEKLFF,TGTGCCAGCAGCTCCTCATATCACGGTGCAACTAATGAAAAACTGTTTTTT
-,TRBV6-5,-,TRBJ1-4,CASSYSTARVPEKLFF,TGTGCCAGCAGTTACTCCACAGCGAGGGTGCCGGAAAAACTGTTTTTT
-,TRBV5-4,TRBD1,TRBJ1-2,CASSFDREYGYTF,TGTGCCAGCAGCTTCGACAGGGAATATGGCTACACCTTC
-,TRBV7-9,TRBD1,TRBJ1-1,CASSLTGTGGTEAFF,TGTGCCAGCAGCCTAACCGGGACAGGGGGCACTGAAGCTTTCTTT
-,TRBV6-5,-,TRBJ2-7,CASSYLDRAYEQYF,TGTGCCAGCAGTTACTTGGACAGAGCCTACGAGCAGTACTTC
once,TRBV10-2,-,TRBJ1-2,CASSDKYGYTF,TGCGCCAGCAGCGACAAATATGGCTACACCTTC
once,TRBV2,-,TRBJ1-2,CASTLVEVESYTF,TGTGCCAGCACCCTCGTGGAGGTTGAAAGCTACACCTTC
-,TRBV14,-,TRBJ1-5,CASSLETGPQHF,TGTGCCAGCAGCCTAGAGACAGGGCCCCAGCATTTT
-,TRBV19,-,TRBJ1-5,CASSIREGNQPQHF,TGTGCCAGTAGTATACGGGAGGGCAATCAGCCCCAGCATTTT
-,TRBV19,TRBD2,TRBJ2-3,CASSPSGTTDTQYF,TGTGCCAGTAGTCCCAGCGGGACTACAGATACGCAGTATTTT
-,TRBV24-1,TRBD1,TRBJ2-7,CATSDLRGQGFYEQYF,TGTGCCACCAGTGATCTCCGGGGACAGGGGTTCTACGAGCAGTACTTC
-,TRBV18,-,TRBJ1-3,CASSPPAAGNTIYF,TGTGCCAGCTCACCACCGGCAGCTGGAAACACCATATATTTT